This section outlines one T cell receptor (beta chain) sequence together with its context. Its antigen is unknown. This sample was included in a study of T cell repertoires in cytomegalovirus infection. Whole-study findings and limits: Clonotype analysis showed dominance of the ex vivo response by HLA-C-restricted CMV-specific TCR beta clonotypes.

CDR1 and CDR2 from the germline V gene are MDHEN and SYDVKM. V dropped 6 bases and J dropped 4 bases, with 18 bases sitting between them. The CDR3 has 16 residues. TCRdb called the reads again in MiXCR, with one record for every CDR3 protein. The sample holds approximately 990,000 distinct CDR3 sequences, around 30% seen once. The chain has TRBV28 and TRBJ2-2; D is ambiguous. This specimen was cultured CD8+ T cells from PBMCs, taken from culture after CMV antigen stimulation. The clonotype originates from a human donor in good health (CMV status not recorded). Some clones in this sample may be carry-over from other donors' samples. DNA for the CDR3: TGTGCCAGCAGCCCCTCTTTGACCATCTTCACCGGGGAGCTGTTTTTT. Its translation: CASSPSLTIFTGELFF.